A selection of T cell receptor beta chains follows, all from one sample in a study of OX40 agonist ivuxolimab in advanced cancers. Data came from immunoSEQ multiplex PCR; TCRdb stores just in-frame clones and leaves some out. The sample records tens of thousands of clones, roughly 87% being singletons. Material: CD4+ or CD8+ T cells sorted from blood, obtained in a trial of the OX40 agonist ivuxolimab. All receptors come from an adult with an advanced solid tumor such as melanoma, head and neck, liver or kidney cancer. CDR3s include the opening cysteine and the closing phenylalanine or tryptophan. A D gene is named only where the DNA matches it firmly. Only some rows state a clone size, as once, few, many or a class for expanded clones.

d_call: NA; v_call: TRBV7-9; clone_size: NA; j_call: TRBJ2-3; cdr3_nt: TGTGCCAGCAGCCCCGCCAACGGAGCGAGAGATACGCAGTATTTT; cdr3_aa: CASSPANGARDTQYF
d_call: NA; v_call: TRBV6-5; clone_size: NA; j_call: TRBJ1-1; cdr3_nt: TGTGCCAGCAGTCCAGGGAACCCAGAAGCTTTCTTT; cdr3_aa: CASSPGNPEAFF
d_call: NA; v_call: TRBV14; clone_size: NA; j_call: TRBJ2-3; cdr3_nt: TGTGCCAGCAGCCAAGATCTGGCAGGGTGGTATTTT; cdr3_aa: CASSQDLAGWYF
d_call: NA; v_call: TRBV4-1; clone_size: few; j_call: TRBJ2-7; cdr3_nt: TGCGCCAGCAGCCCGGCTAGCGTCTCCTACGAGCAGTACTTC; cdr3_aa: CASSPASVSYEQYF
d_call: NA; v_call: TRBV11-3; clone_size: once; j_call: TRBJ1-4; cdr3_nt: TGTGCCAGCAGCTACAGACCCGAAAAACTGTTTTTT; cdr3_aa: CASSYRPEKLFF
d_call: TRBD1; v_call: TRBV4-1; clone_size: NA; j_call: TRBJ1-2; cdr3_nt: TGCGCCAGCAGCCAGACCGGGACAGGGTCCTATGGCTACACCTTC; cdr3_aa: CASSQTGTGSYGYTF
d_call: NA; v_call: TRBV4-1; clone_size: NA; j_call: TRBJ2-3; cdr3_nt: TGCGCCAGCAGCCAAGACGGGTTAAAGGTCACAGATACGCAGTATTTT; cdr3_aa: CASSQDGLKVTDTQYF
d_call: NA; v_call: TRBV6-6; clone_size: NA; j_call: TRBJ1-1; cdr3_nt: TGTGCCAGCAGTTACGGCAGTGAAGCTTTCTTT; cdr3_aa: CASSYGSEAFF
d_call: TRBD1; v_call: TRBV6-1; clone_size: NA; j_call: TRBJ1-4; cdr3_nt: TGTGCCAGCAGTGAAGCAGGGACAGGGGTGAATGGTAATGAAAAACTGTTTTTT; cdr3_aa: CASSEAGTGVNGNEKLFF
d_call: NA; v_call: TRBV7-9; clone_size: NA; j_call: TRBJ2-7; cdr3_nt: TGTGCCACCTCTTCCTCCTACGAGCAGTACTTC; cdr3_aa: CATSSSYEQYF
d_call: NA; v_call: TRBV18; clone_size: once; j_call: TRBJ1-2; cdr3_nt: TGTGCCAGCTCACCACCGGGAGGGGAGTTCTTTGGCTACACCTTC; cdr3_aa: CASSPPGGEFFGYTF
d_call: TRBD2; v_call: TRBV6-5; clone_size: NA; j_call: TRBJ2-7; cdr3_nt: TGTGCCAGCAGTTACGAGCTAGCGGGAGTATCCGAGCAGTACTTC; cdr3_aa: CASSYELAGVSEQYF
d_call: TRBD1; v_call: TRBV15; clone_size: NA; j_call: TRBJ2-1; cdr3_nt: TGTGCCACCAGCAGAGGTCAGGGGACAGGGGACAATGAGCAGTTCTTC; cdr3_aa: CATSRGQGTGDNEQFF
d_call: NA; v_call: TRBV28; clone_size: NA; j_call: TRBJ1-1; cdr3_nt: TGTGCCAGCAGTTTCCTCGGGGAGTTCACTGAAGCTTTCTTT; cdr3_aa: CASSFLGEFTEAFF
d_call: NA; v_call: TRBV7-6; clone_size: NA; j_call: TRBJ2-1; cdr3_nt: TGTGCCAGCAGCTACGGACTCGGCAATGAGCAGTTCTTC; cdr3_aa: CASSYGLGNEQFF
d_call: NA; v_call: TRBV4-1; clone_size: NA; j_call: TRBJ1-2; cdr3_nt: TGCGCCAGCAGCCCTGCAGGGTTCAACTATGGCTACACCTTC; cdr3_aa: CASSPAGFNYGYTF
d_call: TRBD1; v_call: TRBV7-9; clone_size: NA; j_call: TRBJ2-7; cdr3_nt: TGTGCCAGCAGCCAAATTCAGGACAGGCAGAGAGCCTTCTACGAGCAGTACTTC; cdr3_aa: CASSQIQDRQRAFYEQYF
d_call: TRBD1; v_call: TRBV18; clone_size: NA; j_call: TRBJ2-6; cdr3_nt: TGTGCCAGCTCACCAGGCTCAGGGGGATACGTCCTGACTTTC; cdr3_aa: CASSPGSGGYVLTF
d_call: TRBD1; v_call: TRBV14; clone_size: NA; j_call: TRBJ1-1; cdr3_nt: TGTGCCAGCAGCCAAGATCGTTTTGGACAGGCGGGAATGAACACTGAAGCTTTCTTT; cdr3_aa: CASSQDRFGQAGMNTEAFF
d_call: TRBD1; v_call: TRBV7-2; clone_size: NA; j_call: TRBJ1-1; cdr3_nt: TGTGCCAGCAGCGACACAGGGGGCACTGAAGCTTTCTTT; cdr3_aa: CASSDTGGTEAFF
d_call: NA; v_call: TRBV27; clone_size: medium-sized; j_call: TRBJ2-3; cdr3_nt: TGTGCCAGCAGTTTCAGAGATACGCAGTATTTT; cdr3_aa: CASSFRDTQYF
d_call: TRBD1; v_call: TRBV4-3; clone_size: NA; j_call: TRBJ1-6; cdr3_nt: TGCGCCAGCAGCCAACTGACAGGGGGCCCGAATTCACCCCTCCACTTT; cdr3_aa: CASSQLTGGPNSPLHF
d_call: TRBD2; v_call: TRBV28; clone_size: NA; j_call: TRBJ2-1; cdr3_nt: TGTGCCAGCAGTTTAATCGCGGGAGGGCCCAATGAGCAGTTCTTC; cdr3_aa: CASSLIAGGPNEQFF
d_call: NA; v_call: TRBV27; clone_size: NA; j_call: TRBJ2-1; cdr3_nt: TGTGCCAGCAGTTCCCTGGGCGGGGCCTACAATGAGCAGTTCTTC; cdr3_aa: CASSSLGGAYNEQFF
d_call: NA; v_call: TRBV6-5; clone_size: NA; j_call: TRBJ1-1; cdr3_nt: TGTGCCAGCAGTTTCCCGGGGGCCACTGAAGCTTTCTTT; cdr3_aa: CASSFPGATEAFF
d_call: NA; v_call: TRBV19; clone_size: NA; j_call: TRBJ1-1; cdr3_nt: TGTGCCAGTAGTATAGTGAACACTGAAGCTTTCTTT; cdr3_aa: CASSIVNTEAFF
d_call: TRBD1; v_call: TRBV14; clone_size: NA; j_call: TRBJ2-5; cdr3_nt: TGTGCCAGCAGCCAAGTCAGAGGGGGCACCCAAGAGACCCAGTACTTC; cdr3_aa: CASSQVRGGTQETQYF
d_call: TRBD1; v_call: TRBV7-8; clone_size: NA; j_call: TRBJ1-2; cdr3_nt: TGTGCCAGCAGCTTAGCAGGGACAGCGAACTATGGCTACACCTTC; cdr3_aa: CASSLAGTANYGYTF
d_call: NA; v_call: TRBV4-3; clone_size: NA; j_call: TRBJ1-2; cdr3_nt: TGCGCCAGCAGCCAAGAACCGTCACAGGGCTTCTATGGCTACACCTTC; cdr3_aa: CASSQEPSQGFYGYTF
d_call: NA; v_call: TRBV12-1; clone_size: NA; j_call: TRBJ1-2; cdr3_nt: TGTGCCAGCAGCTCTATTGACAGGGGTAGGGGCTACACCTTC; cdr3_aa: CASSSIDRGRGYTF
d_call: NA; v_call: TRBV6-5; clone_size: NA; j_call: TRBJ2-1; cdr3_nt: TGTGCCAGCAGTTACTCGAATGGCGGCCCCTACAATGAGCAGTTCTTC; cdr3_aa: CASSYSNGGPYNEQFF
d_call: TRBD2; v_call: TRBV7-7; clone_size: NA; j_call: TRBJ2-1; cdr3_nt: TGTGCCAGCAGCCTAGCGGGGGATTACAATGAGCAGTTCTTC; cdr3_aa: CASSLAGDYNEQFF
d_call: TRBD2; v_call: TRBV14; clone_size: NA; j_call: TRBJ2-3; cdr3_nt: TGTGCCAGCAGCCCCGGAGCGGGACCCACAGATACGCAGTATTTT; cdr3_aa: CASSPGAGPTDTQYF